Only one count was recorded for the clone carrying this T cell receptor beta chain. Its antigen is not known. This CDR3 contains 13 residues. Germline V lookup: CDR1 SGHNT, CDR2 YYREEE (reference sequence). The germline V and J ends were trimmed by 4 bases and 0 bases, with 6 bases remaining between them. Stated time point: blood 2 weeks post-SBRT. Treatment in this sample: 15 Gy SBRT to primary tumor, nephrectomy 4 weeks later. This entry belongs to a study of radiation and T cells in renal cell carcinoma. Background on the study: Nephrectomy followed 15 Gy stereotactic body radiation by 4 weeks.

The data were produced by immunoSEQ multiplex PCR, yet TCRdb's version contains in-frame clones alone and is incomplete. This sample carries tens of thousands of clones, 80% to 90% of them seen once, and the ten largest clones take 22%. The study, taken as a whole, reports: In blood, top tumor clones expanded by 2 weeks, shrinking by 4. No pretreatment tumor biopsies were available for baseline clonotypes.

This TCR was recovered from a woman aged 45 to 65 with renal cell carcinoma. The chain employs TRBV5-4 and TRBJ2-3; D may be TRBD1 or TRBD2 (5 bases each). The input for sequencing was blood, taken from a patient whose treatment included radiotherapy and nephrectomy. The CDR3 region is CASSRDSTDTQYF. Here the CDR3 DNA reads TGTGCCAGCAGCCGGGACAGCACAGATACGCAGTATTTT.